This record concerns one TCR beta chain sequence. Vbeta (60) and Jbeta (13) primers were used in the PCR. The table came from immunoSEQ multiplex PCR; TCRdb's copy has only in-frame clones and leaves some out. This repertoire shows roughly 130,000 clones, approximately 70% found once; its top ten account for around 1.4%. The data belong to a study of cytomegalovirus exposure and HLA in healthy donors. This CDR3 is 17 amino acids long. Trimming cost V 1 base and J 5 bases; bases outside gene matches: 9. The germline V gene has CDR1 SGHDT and CDR2 YYEEEE. The chain carries TRBV5-6 and TRBJ2-3, with TRBD2 matching 11 bases. The sequence came from a woman in her thirties or forties in good health and CMV-seronegative. Sequenced input: PBMCs. DNA for the CDR3: TGTGCCAGCAGCTTGTTCGAAACTAGCGGGGGAGGAGATACGCAGTATTTT. Translation gives CASSLFETSGGGDTQYF.